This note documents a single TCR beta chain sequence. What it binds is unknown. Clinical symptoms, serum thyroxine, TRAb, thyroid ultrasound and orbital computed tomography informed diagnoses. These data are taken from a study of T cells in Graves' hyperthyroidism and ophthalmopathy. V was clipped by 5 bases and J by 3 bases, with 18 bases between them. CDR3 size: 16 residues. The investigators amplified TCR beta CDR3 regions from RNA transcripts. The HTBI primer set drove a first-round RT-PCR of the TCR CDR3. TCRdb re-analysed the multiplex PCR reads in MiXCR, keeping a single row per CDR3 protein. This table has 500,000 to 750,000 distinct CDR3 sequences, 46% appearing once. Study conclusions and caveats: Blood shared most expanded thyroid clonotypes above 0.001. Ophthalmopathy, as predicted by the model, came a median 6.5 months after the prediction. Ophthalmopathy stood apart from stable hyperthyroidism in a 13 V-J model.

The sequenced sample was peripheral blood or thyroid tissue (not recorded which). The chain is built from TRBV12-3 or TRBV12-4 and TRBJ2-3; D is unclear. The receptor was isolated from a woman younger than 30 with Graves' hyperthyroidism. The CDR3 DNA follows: TGTGCCAGCAGTCCCCGGGTTGGCCGTTCAACAGATACGCAGTATTTT. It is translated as CASSPRVGRSTDTQYF.